A single sample is the source of the 26 T cell receptor beta chains below, sequenced in a study of blood T cells in healthy people across ages. The use of a sample-barcoded 5' primer and a J-beta primer mix characterized a second PCR of 7 to 11 cycles. MiXCR, applied by TCRdb to the 5' RACE reads, yields one record per CDR3 protein. The table records 1.5 million to 2 million distinct CDR3 sequences, approximately 30% of them present only once. The specimen sequenced was blood. These receptors all come from a woman under 40 in good health.

This clonotype was counted only a few times. The V and J genes are TRBV10-2 and TRBJ2-5, with TRBD2 as a possible D gene (5 bases). The CDR3 length is 16 residues. The V gene lost 2 bases and the J gene lost 3 bases, with 16 bases spanning the gap. From germline, CDR1 is WSHSY and CDR2 SAAADI. This chain's CDR3 is CASSELGKLLKETQYF. DNA for the CDR3: TGCGCCAGCAGTGAGCTCGGGAAGCTACTGAAAGAGACCCAGTACTTC.

The chain joins TRBV6-2 or TRBV6-3 to TRBJ2-5, with a possible D match to TRBD1 (6 bases). V lost 3 bases, J lost 1 base, and 9 bases lay in between. CDR3 size: 14 residues. Germline-derived CDR1 and CDR2 are MNHEY and SVGEGT. CDR3 DNA: TGTGCCAGCAGTTATGGACAGACCCAAGAGACCCAGTACTTC. It yields the protein CASSYGQTQETQYF.

In its sample, this clonotype was seen a few times. This chain uses TRBV20-1 with TRBJ1-2; D is perhaps TRBD1 (6 bases). Trimming took off 6 bases at V and 6 bases at J, with 23 bases between the two ends. This CDR3 is built from 15 residues. CDR1 and CDR2 from the germline V gene are DFQATT and SNEGSKA (reference sequence). The CDR3 is CSAFQGGGRSDGYTF. CDR3 in DNA: TGCAGTGCCTTCCAAGGGGGGGGAAGGTCTGATGGCTACACCTTC.

In regard to this clonotype: A much more abundant neighbour one base away suggests this may be a read error. The rearrangement links TRBV29-1 to TRBJ2-1, with D perhaps matching TRBD1 (5 bases). The CDR3 runs 17 residues. Germline lookup yields CDR1 SQVTM and CDR2 ANQGSEA. The CDR3 DNA is TGCAGCGTTGAAGGGGTGGGGCGGACCAGCTCCTACAATGGGCAGTTCTTC. Protein product: CSVEGVGRTSSYNGQFF.

This clonotype was recorded a few times. The genes are TRBV6-5 and TRBJ2-2; TRBD1 agrees at 7 bases. The germline V gene has CDR1 MNHEY and CDR2 SVGAGI. Germline trimming cut 7 bases from V and 4 bases from J; bases unmatched to any gene: 0. This CDR3 is built from 12 residues. DNA of the CDR3: TGTGCCAGCACAGGGGGCACCGGGGAGCTGTTTTTT. The encoded protein is CASTGGTGELFF.

This clonotype was counted only a few times. CDR3 sequence: CASSYIGDLYEQYF. The CDR3 nucleotides read TGTGCCAGCAGTTACATCGGAGACCTTTACGAGCAGTACTTC. This chain joins TRBV6-2 or TRBV6-3 and TRBJ2-7; D uncertain. Germline values: CDR1 MNHEY, CDR2 SVGEGT. V was pared by 2 bases and J by 4 bases, with 12 bases between. The CDR3 length is 14 residues.

The V call is TRBV28, the J call TRBJ1-2, with D hard to call. Germline V gene data show CDR1 as MDHEN and CDR2 as SYDVKM. The CDR3 totals 14 residues. Trimming cost V 1 base and J 6 bases, with 12 bases left between them. The CDR3 DNA sequence: TGTGCCAGCAGTTTATCAAACGCGGGTGATGGCTACACCTTC. Residues: CASSLSNAGDGYTF.

This clonotype came up once. The genes are TRBV5-5 and TRBJ2-1; 14 bases agree with TRBD2. Germline values: CDR1 SGHKS, CDR2 YYEKEE (reference sequence). The CDR3 covers 16 residues. V trimming: 0 bases; J trimming: 8 bases; junction bases outside the gene matches: 4. The CDR3 bases are TGTGCCAGCAGCTTGGGGTGGGGACTAGCGGGAGATGAGCAGTTCTTC. It encodes CASSLGWGLAGDEQFF. Complete variable domain (other parts from reference TRBV5-5 and TRBJ2-1): DAGVTQSPTHLIKTRGQQVTLRCSPISGHKSVSWYQQVLGQGPQFIFQYYEKEERGRGNFPDRFSARQFPNYSSELNVNALLLGDSALYLCASSLGWGLAGDEQFFGPGTRLTVL.

This clonotype has just a few counts. The chain has TRBV20-1 and TRBJ2-3; 8 bases match TRBD1. CDR3 length equals 14 residues. The trim removed 6 bases at V and 5 bases at J, leaving 10 bases unmatched. Germline-derived CDR1 and CDR2 are DFQATT and SNEGSKA (reference sequence). The CDR3, as DNA: TGCAGTGCAATAGACAGGGGCGGAGAAGATACGCAGTATTTT. Its translation is CSAIDRGGEDTQYF.

This clonotype was counted at least ten times. The chain employs TRBV29-1 and TRBJ2-7, with unresolved D. This CDR3 comprises 12 residues. From germline, CDR1 is SQVTM and CDR2 ANQGSEA. V was clipped by 7 bases and J by 3 bases, with 13 bases between them. The CDR3 protein is CSASLDHYEQYF. The CDR3 nucleotides are TGCAGCGCATCCCTGGACCACTACGAGCAGTACTTC.

The chain joins TRBV14 to TRBJ2-1; D unresolved. The CDR3 consists of 12 residues. The germline CDR1 and CDR2 sequences are SGHDN and FVKESK. The germline V and J ends were trimmed by 4 bases and 10 bases, with 11 bases remaining between them. The CDR3 region is CASSRSSGEQFF. CDR3 sequence (DNA): TGTGCCAGCAGCCGGTCCAGTGGCGAGCAGTTCTTC.

The count of this clonotype is one. CDR3 loop: CASSRAQGRELFF. Written as DNA, the CDR3 is TGTGCCAGCAGCCGGGCCCAGGGCCGGGAGCTGTTTTTT. V usage is TRBV11-2 and J usage is TRBJ2-2; a possible D gene is TRBD1 (5 bases). Germline V gives CDR1 SGHAT, CDR2 FQNNGV. The CDR3 totals 13 residues. The V end was cut by 5 bases, the J end by 9 bases, with 13 bases between. Drawing the rest from reference TRBV11-2 and TRBJ2-2, the complete variable domain is EAGVAQSPRYKIIEKRQSVAFWCNPISGHATLYWYQQILGQGPKLLIQFQNNGVVDDSQLPKDRFSAERLKGVDSTLKIQPAKLEDSAVYLCASSRAQGRELFFGEGSRLTVL.

The J gene is TRBJ2-5, the V gene TRBV7-3; D remains unclear. This CDR3 is 13 amino acids long. V lost 4 bases, J lost 2 bases, and 8 bases lay in between. Germline V gene sequence: CDR1 SGHTA, CDR2 FQGTGA. DNA of the CDR3: TGTGCCAGCAGCTCCAAATTTCAAGAGACCCAGTACTTC. Translating it yields CASSSKFQETQYF.

This clonotype was recorded many times. This sequence joins TRBV20-1 and TRBJ2-3; no definite D call. The germline V gene has CDR1 DFQATT and CDR2 SNEGSKA (reference sequence). Trimming removed 0 bases from V and 1 base from J, with 5 bases in between. This CDR3 comprises 13 residues. The CDR3 bases are TGCAGTGCTAGAGATCTTGGCACAGATACGCAGTATTTT. It yields the protein CSARDLGTDTQYF.

The rearrangement links TRBV2 to TRBJ2-6; TRBD1 agrees at 9 bases. This CDR3 has 18 residues. V was clipped by 9 bases and J by 2 bases; unmatched bases: 14. Germline assignment: CDR1 SNHLY and CDR2 FYNNEI. CDR3 coding DNA: TGTGCCAGTCGTGAGAACCGGGACAGGGCCCCTGGGGCCAACGTCCTGACTTTC. Protein product: CASRENRDRAPGANVLTF.

This clonotype was found many times. The rearrangement joins TRBV10-3 to TRBJ2-1; 7 nucleotides match TRBD2. The CDR3 totals 12 residues. J gave up 5 bases and V 7 bases, and 2 bases lay outside the gene matches. The V gene's germline CDR1 is ENHRY and CDR2 SYGVKD. DNA for the CDR3: TGTGCCATCAATCGGGGGGACAATGAGCAGTTCTTC. It is translated as CAINRGDNEQFF.

The chain has TRBV12-3 or TRBV12-4 and TRBJ2-5; D is unclear. CDR3 length equals 14 residues. V dropped 4 bases and J dropped 3 bases, with 12 bases sitting between them. CDR3 sequence: CASSSDGDKETQYF. The CDR3, as DNA: TGTGCCAGCAGTTCTGACGGCGATAAAGAGACCCAGTACTTC.

The chain is built from TRBV7-2 and TRBJ2-3; the match to TRBD2 covers 12 bases. V shed 4 bases and J 3 bases; nucleotides not matched to a gene: 8. Germline V gives CDR1 SGHTA, CDR2 FQGNSA. The CDR3 is made up of 17 amino acids. This chain's CDR3 is CASSSSSTSGRTDTQYF. The CDR3 DNA reads as TGTGCCAGCAGCTCCAGTTCGACTAGCGGGAGAACAGATACGCAGTATTTT.

This chain joins TRBV10-2 and TRBJ2-7; D unclear. The V and J ends lost 6 bases and 2 bases respectively, with 14 bases between them. Germline V gene sequence: CDR1 WSHSY, CDR2 SAAADI. This CDR3 region has 14 residues. The CDR3: CASRETTPAYEQYF. CDR3 in DNA: TGCGCCAGCAGGGAGACGACACCAGCCTACGAGCAGTACTTC.

The chain uses TRBV6-2 or TRBV6-3 and TRBJ2-3; TRBD2 matches 8 bases. Trimming at V came to 5 bases and at J to 8 bases, leaving 12 bases not matched to a gene. The V gene's germline CDR1 is MNHEY and CDR2 SVGEGT. This CDR3 region has 15 residues. As DNA, the CDR3 is TGTGCCAGCAGTCCAGTGGACGGGAGGGTGGGTACGCAGTATTTT. Translated: CASSPVDGRVGTQYF.

This clonotype was detected a few times. The chain uses TRBV12-3 or TRBV12-4 and TRBJ2-1, with TRBD2 as a possible D gene (6 bases). The CDR3 loop spans 13 amino acids. V lost 2 bases and J lost 14, with 16 bases in between. CDR3 nucleotide sequence: TGTGCCAGCAGTTTACGGGGGACGAAATGGGAGTTCTTC. Translating it yields CASSLRGTKWEFF.

This clonotype was counted a few times. The CDR3 DNA sequence: TGTGCCTGGATCCCGGGGCTCCCTAATGGAGGGACCCAGTACTTC. Amino acids: CAWIPGLPNGGTQYF. The chain is built from TRBV30 and TRBJ2-5; D tentatively reads TRBD1 or TRBD2 (5 bases each). The V and J ends lost 4 bases and 7 bases respectively, with 22 bases between them. Germline lookup yields CDR1 GTSNPN and CDR2 SVGIG (reference sequence). The CDR3 sequence is 15 residues long.

This clonotype occurred a few times. V usage is TRBV20-1 and J usage is TRBJ2-1; TRBD2 aligns across 9 bases. The germline V gene encodes CDR1 DFQATT and CDR2 SNEGSKA (reference sequence). The CDR3 totals 13 residues. V shed 3 bases, J shed 10 bases, and the junction held 7 bases outside the gene matches. CDR3 nucleotide sequence: TGCAGTGCTAGGGTAATAGCGGGAGAAGAGCAGTTCTTC. Amino acids: CSARVIAGEEQFF.

This clonotype came up many times. V usage is TRBV6-6 and J usage is TRBJ2-7, with 8 bases aligning to TRBD1. V dropped 4 bases and J dropped 5; count of bases not matched to a gene: 7. The CDR3 runs 14 residues. Germline lookup yields CDR1 MNHNY and CDR2 SVGAGI (reference sequence). The CDR3 here is CASSFETGADEQYF. The DNA of the CDR3 is TGTGCCAGCAGTTTCGAGACAGGGGCTGACGAGCAGTACTTC.

The sample holds a few counts of this clonotype. CDR3 in DNA: TGTGCCATCAGTGAGCCTACAGAACGAAACGAGCAGTTCTTC. This gives the protein CAISEPTERNEQFF. J is TRBJ2-1 and V is TRBV10-3; no clear D gene. Germline V gene lookup returns CDR1 ENHRY and CDR2 SYGVKD. This CDR3 spans 14 amino acids. Trimming took 2 bases from V and 10 from J, leaving 15 bases between them.

The chain joins TRBV12-3 or TRBV12-4 to TRBJ2-5; TRBD2 matches at 7 bases. The DNA end is more similar to TRBJ2-7, so the J call may be wrong. The CDR3 is made up of 14 amino acids. The CDR3 region has the DNA TGTGCCAGCAGTGGAATGGGGGGGAGGTACGAGCAGTACTTC. Translating gives CASSGMGGRYEQYF.